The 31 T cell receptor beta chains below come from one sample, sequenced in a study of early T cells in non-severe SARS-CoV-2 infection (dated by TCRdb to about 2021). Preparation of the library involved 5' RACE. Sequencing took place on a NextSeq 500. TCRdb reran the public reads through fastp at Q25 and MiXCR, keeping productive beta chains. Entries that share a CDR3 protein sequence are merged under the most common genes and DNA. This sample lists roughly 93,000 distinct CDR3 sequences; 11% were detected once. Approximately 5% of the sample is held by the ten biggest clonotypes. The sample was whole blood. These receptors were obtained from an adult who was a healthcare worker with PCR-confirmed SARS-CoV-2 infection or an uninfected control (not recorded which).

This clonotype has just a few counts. For the CDR3, the DNA is TGTGCCAGCAGCTTAGGAAGAGGTCATGGCTACACCTTC. Residues: CASSLGRGHGYTF. This chain links TRBV13 with TRBJ1-2; unclear D gene. The CDR3 is made up of 13 amino acids. V shed 0 bases and J shed 6 bases, with 8 bases lying between them. Germline CDR1 and CDR2: PRHDT and FYEKMQ (reference sequence).

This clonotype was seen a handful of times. DNA for the CDR3: TGCGCCAGCAGCCAAGGTGGTGCCACGCAGTATTTT. It is translated as CASSQGGATQYF. The chain uses TRBV4-1 and TRBJ2-3; D is uncertain. Trimming took 1 base from V and 9 from J, leaving 8 bases between them. Germline loops: CDR1 MGHRA, CDR2 YSYEKL. The CDR3 extends over 12 amino acids.

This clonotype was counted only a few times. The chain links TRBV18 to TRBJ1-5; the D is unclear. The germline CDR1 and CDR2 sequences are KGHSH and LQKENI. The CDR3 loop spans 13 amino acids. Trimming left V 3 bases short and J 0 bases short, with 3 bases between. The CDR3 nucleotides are TGTGCCAGCTCACCGGGTAGCAATCAGCCCCAGCATTTT. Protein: CASSPGSNQPQHF.

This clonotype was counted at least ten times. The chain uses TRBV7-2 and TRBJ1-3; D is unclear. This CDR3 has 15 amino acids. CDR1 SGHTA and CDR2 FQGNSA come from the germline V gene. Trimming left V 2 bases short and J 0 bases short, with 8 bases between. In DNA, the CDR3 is TGTGCCAGCAGCTTATACGCCAACTCTGGAAACACCATATATTTT. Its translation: CASSLYANSGNTIYF.

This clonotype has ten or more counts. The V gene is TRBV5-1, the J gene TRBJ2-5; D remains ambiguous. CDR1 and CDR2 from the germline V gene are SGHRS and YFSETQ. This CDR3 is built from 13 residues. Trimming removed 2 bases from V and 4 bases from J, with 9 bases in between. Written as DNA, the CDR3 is TGCGCCAGCAGCTTCAGCGACCCAGAGACCCAGTACTTC. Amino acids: CASSFSDPETQYF. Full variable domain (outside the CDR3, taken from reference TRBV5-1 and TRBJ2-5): KAGVTQTPRYLIKTRGQQVTLSCSPISGHRSVSWYQQTPGQGLQFLFEYFSETQRNKGNFPGRFSGRQFSNSRSEMNVSTLELGDSALYLCASSFSDPETQYFGPGTRLLVL.

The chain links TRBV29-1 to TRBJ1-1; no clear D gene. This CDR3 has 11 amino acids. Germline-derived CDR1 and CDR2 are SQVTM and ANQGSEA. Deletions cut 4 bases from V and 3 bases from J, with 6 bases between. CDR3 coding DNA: TGCAGCGTTGTCCAATACACTGAAGCTTTCTTT. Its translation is CSVVQYTEAFF.

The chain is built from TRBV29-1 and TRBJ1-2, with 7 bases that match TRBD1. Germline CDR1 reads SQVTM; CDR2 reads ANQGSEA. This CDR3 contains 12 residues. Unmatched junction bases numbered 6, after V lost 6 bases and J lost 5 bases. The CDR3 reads CSVTGVGYGYTF. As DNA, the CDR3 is TGCAGCGTCACAGGGGTCGGGTATGGCTACACCTTC.

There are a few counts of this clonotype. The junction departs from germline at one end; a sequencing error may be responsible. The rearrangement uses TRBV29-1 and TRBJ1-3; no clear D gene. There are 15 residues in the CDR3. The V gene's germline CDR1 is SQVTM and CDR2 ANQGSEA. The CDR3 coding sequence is TGCAGCGTTGGGGTAGAAAAGAGCTCTGAAAACACCATATATTTT. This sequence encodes CSVGVEKSSENTIYF.

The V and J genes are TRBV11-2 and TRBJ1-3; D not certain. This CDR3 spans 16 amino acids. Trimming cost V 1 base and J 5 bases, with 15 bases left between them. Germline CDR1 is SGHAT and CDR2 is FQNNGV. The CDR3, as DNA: TGTGCCAGCAGCTTAGTCCCGGCCCACCGCCGAAACACCATATATTTT. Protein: CASSLVPAHRRNTIYF.

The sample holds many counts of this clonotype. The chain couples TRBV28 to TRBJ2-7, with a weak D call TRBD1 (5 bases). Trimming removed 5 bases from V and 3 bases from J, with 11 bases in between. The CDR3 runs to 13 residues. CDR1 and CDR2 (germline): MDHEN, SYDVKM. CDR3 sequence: CASSPRVGYEQYF. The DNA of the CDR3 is TGTGCCAGCAGTCCCAGGGTCGGCTACGAGCAGTACTTC.

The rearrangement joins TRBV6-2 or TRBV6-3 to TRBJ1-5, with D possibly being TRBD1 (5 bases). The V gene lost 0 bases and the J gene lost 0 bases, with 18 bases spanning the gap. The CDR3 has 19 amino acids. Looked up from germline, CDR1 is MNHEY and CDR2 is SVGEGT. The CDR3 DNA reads TGTGCCAGCAGTTACTCGACGGGGCGGGTACTCTATAGCAATCAGCCCCAGCATTTT. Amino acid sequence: CASSYSTGRVLYSNQPQHF.

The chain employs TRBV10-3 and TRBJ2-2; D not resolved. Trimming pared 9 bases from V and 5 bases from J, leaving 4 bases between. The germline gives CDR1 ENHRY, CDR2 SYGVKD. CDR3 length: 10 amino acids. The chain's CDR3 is CAIGTGELFF. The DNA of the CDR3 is TGTGCCATTGGAACCGGGGAGCTGTTTTTT.

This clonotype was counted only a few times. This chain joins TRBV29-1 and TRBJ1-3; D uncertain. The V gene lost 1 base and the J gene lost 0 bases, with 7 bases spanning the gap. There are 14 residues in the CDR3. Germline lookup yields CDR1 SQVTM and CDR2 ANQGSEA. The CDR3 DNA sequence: TGCAGCGTTGAAGTGACCGGCTCTGGAAACACCATATATTTT. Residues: CSVEVTGSGNTIYF. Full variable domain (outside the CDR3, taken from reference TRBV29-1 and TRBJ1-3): SAVISQKPSRDICQRGTSLTIQCQVDSQVTMMFWYRQQPGQSLTLIATANQGSEATYESGFVIDKFPISRPNLTFSTLTVSNMSPEDSSIYLCSVEVTGSGNTIYFGEGSWLTVV.

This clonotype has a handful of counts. This CDR3 is CASRQTAGYQETQYF. The CDR3 nucleotides are TGTGCCAGCAGGCAGACCGCGGGGTACCAAGAGACCCAGTACTTC. This chain links TRBV7-9 with TRBJ2-5, with a weak D call TRBD2 (6 bases). Germline-derived CDR1 and CDR2 are SEHNR and FQNEAQ (reference sequence). Trimming removed 6 bases at V and 0 bases at J, with 14 bases between. CDR3 size: 15 residues.

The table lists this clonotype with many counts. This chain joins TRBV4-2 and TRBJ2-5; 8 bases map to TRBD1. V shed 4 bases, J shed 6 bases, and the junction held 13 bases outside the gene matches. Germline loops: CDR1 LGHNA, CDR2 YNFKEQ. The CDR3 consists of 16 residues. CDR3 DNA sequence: TGTGCCAGCAGCCTTGGCCAGGGGGCAACCGAAAAGACCCAGTACTTC. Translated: CASSLGQGATEKTQYF.

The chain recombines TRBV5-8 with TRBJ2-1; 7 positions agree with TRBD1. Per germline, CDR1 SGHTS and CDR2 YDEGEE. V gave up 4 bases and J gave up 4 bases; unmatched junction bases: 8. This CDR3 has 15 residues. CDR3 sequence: CASSTDRSLYNEQFF. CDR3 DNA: TGTGCCAGCAGCACGGACAGGTCTCTATACAATGAGCAGTTCTTC. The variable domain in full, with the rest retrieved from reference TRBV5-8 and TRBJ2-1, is EAGVTQSPTHLIKTRGQQATLRCSPISGHTSVYWYQQALGLGLQFLLWYDEGEERNRGNFPPRFSGRQFPNYSSELNVNALELEDSALYLCASSTDRSLYNEQFFGPGTRLTVL.

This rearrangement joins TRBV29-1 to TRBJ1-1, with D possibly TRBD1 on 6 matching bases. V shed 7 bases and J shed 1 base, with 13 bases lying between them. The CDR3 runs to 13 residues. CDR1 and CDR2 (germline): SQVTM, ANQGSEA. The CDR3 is CSAGQSQNTEAFF. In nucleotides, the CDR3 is TGCAGCGCTGGACAGAGCCAGAACACTGAAGCTTTCTTT.

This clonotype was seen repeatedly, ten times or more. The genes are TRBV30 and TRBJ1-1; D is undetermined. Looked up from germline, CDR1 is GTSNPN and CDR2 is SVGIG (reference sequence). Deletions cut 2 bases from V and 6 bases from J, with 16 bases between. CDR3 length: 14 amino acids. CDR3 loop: CAWSLSRFGAEAFF. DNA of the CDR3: TGTGCCTGGAGTTTGTCTAGATTCGGCGCTGAAGCTTTCTTT.

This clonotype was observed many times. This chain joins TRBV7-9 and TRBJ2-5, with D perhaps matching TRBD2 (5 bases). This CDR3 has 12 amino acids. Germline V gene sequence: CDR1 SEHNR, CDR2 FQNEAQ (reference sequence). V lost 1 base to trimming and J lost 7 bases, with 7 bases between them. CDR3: CASSLDGGTQYF. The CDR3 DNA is TGTGCCAGCAGCTTAGACGGAGGGACCCAGTACTTC.

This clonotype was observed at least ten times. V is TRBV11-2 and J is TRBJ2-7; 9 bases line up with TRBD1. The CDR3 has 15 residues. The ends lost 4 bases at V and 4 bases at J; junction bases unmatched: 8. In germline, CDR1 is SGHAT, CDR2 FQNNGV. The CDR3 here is CASSYHRGRGYEQYF. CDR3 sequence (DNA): TGTGCCAGCAGCTACCACAGGGGGCGAGGGTACGAGCAGTACTTC.

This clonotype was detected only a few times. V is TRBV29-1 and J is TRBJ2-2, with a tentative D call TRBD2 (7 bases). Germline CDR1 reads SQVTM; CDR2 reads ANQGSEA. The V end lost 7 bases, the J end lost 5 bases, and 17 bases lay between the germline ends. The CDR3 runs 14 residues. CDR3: CSAGGREGTGELFF. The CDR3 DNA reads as TGCAGCGCTGGGGGCAGGGAGGGAACCGGGGAGCTGTTTTTT.

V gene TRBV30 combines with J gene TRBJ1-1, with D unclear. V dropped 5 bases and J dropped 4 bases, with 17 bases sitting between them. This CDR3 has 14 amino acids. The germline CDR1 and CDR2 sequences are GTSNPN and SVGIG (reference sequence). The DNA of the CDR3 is TGTGCCTGGGATCGGGCAGCCGGGAGCACTGAAGCTTTCTTT. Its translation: CAWDRAAGSTEAFF.

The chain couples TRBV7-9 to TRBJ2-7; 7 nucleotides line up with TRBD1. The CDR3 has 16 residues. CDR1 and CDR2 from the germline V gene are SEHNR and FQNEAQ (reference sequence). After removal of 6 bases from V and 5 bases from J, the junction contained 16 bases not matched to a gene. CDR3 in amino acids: CASRASWKTGSHEQYF. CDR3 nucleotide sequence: TGTGCCAGCAGGGCCTCCTGGAAGACAGGGTCTCACGAGCAGTACTTC.

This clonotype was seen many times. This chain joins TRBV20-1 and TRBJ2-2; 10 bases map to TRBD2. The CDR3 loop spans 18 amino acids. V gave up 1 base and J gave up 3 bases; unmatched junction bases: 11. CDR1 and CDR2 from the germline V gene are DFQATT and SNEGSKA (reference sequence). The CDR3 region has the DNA TGCAGTGCTAGAGTATACAGGTCTAGCGGGAGTTACACCGGGGAGCTGTTTTTT. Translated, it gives CSARVYRSSGSYTGELFF.

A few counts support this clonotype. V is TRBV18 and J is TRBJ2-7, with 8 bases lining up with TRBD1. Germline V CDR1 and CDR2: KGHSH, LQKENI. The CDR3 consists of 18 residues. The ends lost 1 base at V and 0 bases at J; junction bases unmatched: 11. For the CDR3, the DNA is TGTGCCAGCTCACCACGACAGGGGCAAATCCTGAGCTCCTACGAGCAGTACTTC. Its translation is CASSPRQGQILSSYEQYF.

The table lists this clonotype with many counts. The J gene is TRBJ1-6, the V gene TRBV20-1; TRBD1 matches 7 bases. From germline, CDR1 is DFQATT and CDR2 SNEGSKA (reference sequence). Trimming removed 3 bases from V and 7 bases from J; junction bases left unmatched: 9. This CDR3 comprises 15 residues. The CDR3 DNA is TGCAGTGCTAGGGGAACCGGGACAGCAAATTCACCCCTCCACTTT. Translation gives CSARGTGTANSPLHF.

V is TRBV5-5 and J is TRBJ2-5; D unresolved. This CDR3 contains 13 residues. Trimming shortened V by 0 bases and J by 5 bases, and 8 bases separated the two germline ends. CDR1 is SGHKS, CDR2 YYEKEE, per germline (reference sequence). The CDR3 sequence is CASSLVPKETQYF. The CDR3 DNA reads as TGTGCCAGCAGCTTGGTCCCCAAGGAGACCCAGTACTTC. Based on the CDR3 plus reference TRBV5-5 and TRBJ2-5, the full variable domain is DAGVTQSPTHLIKTRGQQVTLRCSPISGHKSVSWYQQVLGQGPQFIFQYYEKEERGRGNFPDRFSARQFPNYSSELNVNALLLGDSALYLCASSLVPKETQYFGPGTRLLVL.

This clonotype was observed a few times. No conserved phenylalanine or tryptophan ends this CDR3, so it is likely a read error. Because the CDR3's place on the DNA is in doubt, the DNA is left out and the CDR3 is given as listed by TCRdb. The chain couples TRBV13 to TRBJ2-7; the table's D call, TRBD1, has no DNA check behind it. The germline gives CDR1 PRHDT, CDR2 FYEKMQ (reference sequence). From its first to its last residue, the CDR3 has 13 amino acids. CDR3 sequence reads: CASSLPTEGRYGL.

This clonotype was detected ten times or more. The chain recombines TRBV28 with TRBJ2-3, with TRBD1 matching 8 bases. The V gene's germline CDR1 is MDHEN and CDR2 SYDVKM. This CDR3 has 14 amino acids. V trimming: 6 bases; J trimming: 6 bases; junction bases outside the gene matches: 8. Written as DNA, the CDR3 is TGTGCCAGCAGGACTCAGACAGGGGCGGATACGCAGTATTTT. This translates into CASRTQTGADTQYF. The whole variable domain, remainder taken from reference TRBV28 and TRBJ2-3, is DVKVTQSSRYLVKRTGEKVFLECVQDMDHENMFWYRQDPGLGLRLIYFSYDVKMKEKGDIPEGYSVSREKKERFSLILESASTNQTSMYLCASRTQTGADTQYFGPGTRLTVL.

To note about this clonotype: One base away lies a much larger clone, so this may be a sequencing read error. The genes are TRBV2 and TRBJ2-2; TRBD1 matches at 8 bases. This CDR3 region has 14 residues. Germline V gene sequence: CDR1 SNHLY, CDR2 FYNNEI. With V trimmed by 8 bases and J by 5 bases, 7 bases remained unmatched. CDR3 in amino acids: CASHGQGSTGELFF. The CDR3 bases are TGTGCCAGCCACGGACAGGGCAGTACCGGGGAGCTGTTTTTT.

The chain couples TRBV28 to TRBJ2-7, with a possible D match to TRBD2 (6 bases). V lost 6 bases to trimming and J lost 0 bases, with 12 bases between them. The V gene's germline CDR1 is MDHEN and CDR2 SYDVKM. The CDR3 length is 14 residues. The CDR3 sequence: CASRGTGSSYEQYF. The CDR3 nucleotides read TGTGCCAGCAGGGGGACTGGGAGCTCCTACGAGCAGTACTTC.